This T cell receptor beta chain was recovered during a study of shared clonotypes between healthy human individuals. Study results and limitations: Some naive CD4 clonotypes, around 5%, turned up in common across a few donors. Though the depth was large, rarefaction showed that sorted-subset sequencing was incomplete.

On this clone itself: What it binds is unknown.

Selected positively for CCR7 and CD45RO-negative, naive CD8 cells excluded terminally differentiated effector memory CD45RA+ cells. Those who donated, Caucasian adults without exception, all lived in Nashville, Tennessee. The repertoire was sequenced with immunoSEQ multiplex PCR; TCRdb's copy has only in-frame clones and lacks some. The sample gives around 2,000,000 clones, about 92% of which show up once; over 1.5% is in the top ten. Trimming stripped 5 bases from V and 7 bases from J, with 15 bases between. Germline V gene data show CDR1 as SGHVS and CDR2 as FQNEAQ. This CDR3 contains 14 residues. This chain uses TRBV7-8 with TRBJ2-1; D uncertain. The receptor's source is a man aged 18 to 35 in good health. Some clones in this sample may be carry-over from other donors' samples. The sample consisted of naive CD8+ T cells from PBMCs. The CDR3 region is CASSPGRMANEQFF. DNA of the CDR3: TGTGCCAGCAGCCCAGGAAGGATGGCGAATGAGCAGTTCTTC.